One T cell receptor beta chain is described in this entry. This clonotype was observed at least ten times. No antigen is known for it. No quality values exist for individual bases; no much larger clone is one base distant. The protocol used for the library was RACE. Sequencing was performed on a NextSeq 500. During library preparation, unique molecular identifiers were attached to individual cDNA molecules so that TCRs could be counted in a quantitative, reproducible way. Each blood RNA sample was used to sequence both TCR alpha and TCR beta chains. Concerning the study's data processing: The median number of TCRs per sample was some 100,000, ranging from roughly 20,000 to 690,600. The Decombinator software suite was used to annotate the V, J and CDR3 of the TCR reads. Every sample was subsampled to the same number of TCRs (28,000) for the PS versus PT1 abundance plots. TCRs were defined as expanded if absent before sensitization and observed at least eight times at the 2-week time point. TCRdb's own reprocessing of the public reads used fastp at Q25 and MiXCR and kept productive beta chains. Every entry covers one CDR3 protein and lists the most common genes and DNA from its rows. Here the V and J calls rest on TCRdb's processing, not on the authors' analysis. In all, the sample holds approximately 82,000 distinct CDR3 sequences, and 12% of those were seen once. The ten largest clones add up to 3.5% of the sample.

The time point label here, explained by the study, means: patch test 1, 2 weeks after DPC sensitization. The sample's treatment or condition label is to be understood as: therapeutic diphenylcyclopropenone sensitization with weekly scalp DPC. Blood at each patch-test visit was drawn before the patch test was applied. To be eligible, patients had to be aged 18 to 70, diagnosed with alopecia and judged suitable for DPC therapy, while pregnant patients were excluded. Total RNA was isolated from unfractionated whole blood collected in Tempus Blood RNA tubes. This sample is part of a study of human T cells and chemical hapten exposure (dated by TCRdb to the early 2020s). With respect to the entire study: For sensitization, 2% DPC in acetone was applied to a 2 cm by 2 cm area of upper inner arm skin. Patients additionally received weekly therapeutic DPC doses to the scalp throughout the roughly 24-week study period. Patch tests used Finn chambers with 0.01% DPC on the upper back, scored after 6 days by International Contact Dermatitis Research Group standards. The patient cohort, mostly female, included alopecia areata with under or over 50% scalp involvement, alopecia totalis and alopecia universalis. Libraries were pooled for sequencing, and variation in per-sample TCR yields was attributed mainly to small differences in library volumes within the pool. This study followed changes in the peripheral blood TCR repertoire in vivo during primary and secondary sensitization of alopecia patients to the hapten diphenylcyclopropenone (DPC). Blood samples were taken from patients before sensitization (week 0) and then at 2, 6 and about 24 weeks after DPC sensitization. Blood for TCR sequencing was provided by twenty-nine alopecia patients at one to four time points (pre-sensitization, 2, 6 and 24 weeks). What the research found in general, with its limitations: DPC sensitization did not change how many TCRs were above 1 in 1000 frequency, and no evidence was found of alterations in global repertoire structure. All patients had alopecia, a presumed autoimmune disease, so their immune response might differ from that of healthy individuals. Patch test score was positively correlated with the number of PT1 expanded TCRs, with significance at thresholds 8, 16 and 32 but not at 4. After repeated subsampling, changes were observed in the strength of the expansion versus patch-test correlation and in the threshold at which the correlation became significant. Significantly more large CDR3 similarity clusters were formed by expanded TCRs than by pre-sensitization or healthy control sets, consistent with antigen-driven responses.

CDR1 is given as LNHNV and CDR2 as YYDKDF, both from the germline V gene (reference sequence). CDR3 length: 14 amino acids, cysteine to phenylalanine. Only the CDR3 DNA stays, 42 bases, in frame from base 1. Here V drops 1 base and J drops 4 bases, and the junction holds 2 bases not matched to any gene. The rearranged segments are TRBV15 and TRBJ1-1; 8 junctional bases match TRBD1. The clonotype comes from a woman aged 55 to 70 with alopecia areata. Some clones in this sample may be carry-over from other donors' samples. Sequences were derived from whole blood, sampled in connection with sensitization to the hapten diphenylcyclopropenone (DPC). In nucleotides, the sequence is TGTGCCACCAGCAGAGGCAGGGGGCCCACTGAAGCTTTCTTT. Translated, it gives CATSRGRGPTEAFF.